In its sample, the clone carrying this TCR beta chain was seen many times. These data belong to a study of early T cells in non-severe SARS-CoV-2 infection. The CDR3 loop spans 16 amino acids. Germline CDR1 reads KGHDR; CDR2 reads SFDVKD. J gave up 2 bases and V 3 bases, and 4 bases lay outside the gene matches. TCRdb re-analysed the 5' RACE reads in MiXCR, keeping a single row per CDR3 protein. The sample includes tens of thousands of distinct CDR3 sequences, about 9% seen only once; the top ten take about 6.1%. This TCR derives from an adult who was a healthcare worker with PCR-confirmed SARS-CoV-2 infection or an uninfected control (not recorded which). Sequenced sample: whole blood. This chain links TRBV24-1 with TRBJ2-1, with 9 bases lining up with TRBD2. The CDR3 region has the DNA TGTGCCACCAGTGATCCCTCTAGCGGGGCCTACAATGAGCAGTTCTTC. Translation: CATSDPSSGAYNEQFF.